This T cell receptor beta chain originates from a study of blood T cell repertoires in COVID-19. For the study at large: Both acute and convalescent COVID-19 samples were obtained from the United States, Italy and Spain. In each case, the material was cDNA or gDNA derived from T cells, B-cell-depleted T cells, or PBMCs.

Per the study methods: Amplification with reference gene primers provided the estimates of nucleated cell counts. Clones were read by immunoSEQ multiplex PCR, and TCRdb kept only the in-frame ones, dropping some. The V and J calls and clone size are taken from that table; D and trimming were inferred from the DNA. The sample includes 200,000 or so clones, around nine tenths seen only once; the top ten take approximately 3%. V gave up 5 bases and J gave up 6 bases; unmatched junction bases: 8. Germline assignment: CDR1 MNHEY and CDR2 SVGEGT. There are 14 residues in the CDR3. This receptor was obtained from a man in his 60s with acute or convalescent COVID-19. Sequenced: peripheral blood. The chain couples TRBV6-2 or TRBV6-3 to TRBJ1-1; 8 bases are a match to TRBD1. CDR3 nucleotides: TGTGCCAGCAGTACGACAGGGGTTTACCCTGAAGCTTTCTTT. Translated, it gives CASSTTGVYPEAFF.